Listed below are T cell receptor beta chains from one sample, sequenced in a study of a mutant IDH1 vaccine in newly diagnosed glioma. No antigens are known for them. The data were produced by immunoSEQ multiplex PCR, yet TCRdb's version contains in-frame clones alone and is incomplete. The sample lists about 60,000 clones, around 84% occurring once. Sequencing was performed on PBMCs, taken from a glioma patient whose treatment included an IDH1 peptide vaccine. The receptor set was obtained from a man aged 30 to 39 with glioma. Both conserved end residues are part of each CDR3. The D gene is left open where the match is weak. Rows may omit the clone size; those that give it use once, few, many or a size class.

d_gene	j_gene	v_gene	abundance	CDR3aa	CDR3nt
.	TRBJ2-5	TRBV29-1	.	CSVPWDGPQETQYF	TGCAGCGTTCCATGGGACGGACCCCAAGAGACCCAGTACTTC
TRBD1	TRBJ2-7	TRBV7-8	.	CASSYDRGDEQYF	TGTGCCAGCAGCTACGACAGGGGTGACGAGCAGTACTTC
.	TRBJ1-1	TRBV6-5	.	CASNFEGGTEAFF	TGTGCCAGCAATTTCGAGGGGGGCACTGAAGCTTTCTTT
TRBD1	TRBJ1-4	TRBV7-9	.	CASRTGTVNEKLFF	TGTGCCAGCAGAACCGGGACAGTTAATGAAAAACTGTTTTTT
.	TRBJ2-7	TRBV2	.	CASSVQASYEQYF	TGTGCCAGCAGTGTTCAGGCTTCCTACGAGCAGTACTTC
.	TRBJ1-2	TRBV15	.	CATSREAGYGYTF	TGTGCCACCAGCAGAGAAGCGGGGTATGGCTACACCTTC
TRBD1	TRBJ1-6	TRBV28	.	CANGDSNNSPLHF	TGTGCCAACGGGGACAGCAATAATTCACCCCTCCACTTT
TRBD1	TRBJ2-7	TRBV10-1	.	CASGAGQDPYEQYF	TGCGCCAGCGGAGCTGGACAGGACCCCTACGAGCAGTACTTC
.	TRBJ2-2	TRBV28	.	CATFDGGTGELFF	TGTGCCACCTTCGATGGTGGCACCGGGGAGCTGTTTTTT
TRBD2	TRBJ2-3	TRBV5-5	.	CASSFGLAGGMVADTQYF	TGTGCCAGCAGCTTCGGACTAGCGGGGGGCATGGTCGCGGATACGCAGTATTTT
.	TRBJ2-1	TRBV4-1	.	CASSLGGPGNEQFF	TGCGCCAGCAGCCTTGGGGGGCCAGGCAATGAGCAGTTCTTC
TRBD1	TRBJ1-5	TRBV30	once	CAWSADRGNSNQPQHF	TGTGCCTGGAGTGCCGACAGGGGTAATAGCAATCAGCCCCAGCATTTC
.	TRBJ2-2	TRBV9	.	CASSVTTTGELFF	TGTGCCAGCAGCGTCACTACGACCGGGGAGCTGTTTTTT
TRBD2	TRBJ2-1	TRBV6-6	.	CASSYYGRGREQFF	TGTGCCAGCAGTTACTACGGGAGGGGCCGGGAGCAGTTCTTC
.	TRBJ2-2	TRBV7-7	.	CASSPATGQGELFF	TGTGCCAGCAGCCCGGCGACAGGCCAAGGGGAGCTGTTTTTT
TRBD1	TRBJ2-3	TRBV18	.	CASSHRLDRVTDTQYF	TGTGCCAGCTCACACCGCCTGGACAGGGTTACAGATACGCAGTATTTT
.	TRBJ1-1	TRBV2	.	CARQTGVNTEAFF	TGTGCCAGACAGACAGGCGTGAACACTGAAGCTTTCTTT
.	TRBJ2-7	TRBV29-1	.	CSVPGQNLYEQYF	TGCAGCGTGCCGGGGCAGAACTTATACGAGCAGTACTTC
TRBD2	TRBJ2-1	TRBV4-2	.	CASSQESRGGDEQFF	TGTGCCAGCAGCCAAGAAAGTCGGGGGGGCGATGAGCAGTTCTTC
.	TRBJ2-6	TRBV6-4	.	CASGYSGANVLTF	TGTGCCAGCGGCTACTCTGGGGCCAACGTCCTGACTTTC
.	TRBJ1-3	TRBV4-1	.	CASSQETAVSGNTIYF	TGCGCCAGCAGCCAAGAGACAGCAGTCTCTGGAAACACCATATATTTT
.	TRBJ2-7	TRBV5-1	.	CASSGVYEQYF	TGCGCCAGCAGCGGGGTCTACGAGCAGTACTTC
.	TRBJ1-1	TRBV11-2	.	CASSFGMRANTEAFF	TGTGCCAGCAGCTTCGGGATGCGGGCGAACACTGAAGCTTTCTTT
TRBD2	TRBJ2-3	TRBV7-9	.	CASSSLAGSSTDTQYF	TGTGCCAGCAGCTCCCTAGCGGGATCTAGCACAGATACGCAGTATTTT
.	TRBJ1-5	TRBV28	.	CASSGQHNQPQHF	TGTGCCAGCAGTGGACAGCACAATCAGCCCCAGCATTTT
.	TRBJ1-1	TRBV29-1	few	CSVEVGNRGPEAFF	TGCAGCGTTGAGGTTGGGAACAGAGGACCTGAAGCTTTCTTT
TRBD2	TRBJ2-1	TRBV5-4	.	CASSLGVLAGEINEQFF	TGTGCCAGCAGCCTGGGGGTACTAGCGGGGGAGATAAATGAGCAGTTCTTC
TRBD1	TRBJ1-6	TRBV7-2	.	CASSFYGQGRNSPLHF	TGTGCCAGCAGCTTCTATGGACAGGGCCGTAATTCACCCCTCCACTTT
TRBD1	TRBJ1-6	TRBV4-1	.	CASSQKRGTGSSYNSPLHF	TGCGCCAGCAGCCAGAAACGGGGGACAGGGAGCTCCTATAATTCACCCCTCCACTTT
TRBD2	TRBJ2-5	TRBV5-4	.	CASSLAGGTQETQYF	TGTGCCAGCAGCCTAGCGGGGGGGACTCAAGAGACCCAGTACTTC
.	TRBJ2-7	TRBV7-6	.	CASSSYTSYEQYF	TGTGCCAGCAGCTCGTACACCTCCTACGAGCAGTACTTC